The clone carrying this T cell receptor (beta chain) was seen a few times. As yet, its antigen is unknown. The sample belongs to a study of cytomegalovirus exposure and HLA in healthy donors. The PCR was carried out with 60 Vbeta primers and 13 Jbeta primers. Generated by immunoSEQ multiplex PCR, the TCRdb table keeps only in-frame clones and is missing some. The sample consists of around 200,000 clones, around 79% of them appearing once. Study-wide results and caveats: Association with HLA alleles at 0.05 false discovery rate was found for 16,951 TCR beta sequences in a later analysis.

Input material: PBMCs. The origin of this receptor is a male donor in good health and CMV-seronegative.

The CDR3 nucleotides read TGTGCCAGCAGCTCGGGACAGGAGAACTATGGCTACACCTTC. Residues: CASSSGQENYGYTF. V is TRBV5-4 and J is TRBJ1-2, with 8 bases fitting TRBD1. The CDR3 loop spans 14 amino acids. CDR1 and CDR2 from the germline V gene are SGHNT and YYREEE (reference sequence). The trim removed 3 bases at V and 2 bases at J, leaving 3 bases unmatched.